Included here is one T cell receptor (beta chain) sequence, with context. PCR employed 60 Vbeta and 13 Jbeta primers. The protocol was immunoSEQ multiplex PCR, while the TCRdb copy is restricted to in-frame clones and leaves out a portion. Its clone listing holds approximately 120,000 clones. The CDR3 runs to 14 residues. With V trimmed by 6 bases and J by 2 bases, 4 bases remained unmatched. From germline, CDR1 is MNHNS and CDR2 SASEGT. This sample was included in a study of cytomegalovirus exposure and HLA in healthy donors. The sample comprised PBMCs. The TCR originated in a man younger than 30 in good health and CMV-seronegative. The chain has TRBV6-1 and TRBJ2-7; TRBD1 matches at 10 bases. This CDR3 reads CASRTGGRTYEQYF. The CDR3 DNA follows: TGTGCCAGCAGGACAGGGGGCAGGACCTACGAGCAGTACTTC.